This T cell receptor (beta chain) appears in the sequencing data of a study of CD8+ T cells in alopecia areata. Treatment meaning: oral pan-JAK inhibitor, 5-10 mg twice daily. RNA was extracted and reverse transcribed into cDNA as the sequencing template. The repertoire was sequenced with immunoSEQ multiplex PCR; TCRdb's copy has only in-frame clones and lacks some. Of about 110,000 clones in the sample, roughly 50% were seen once. Sequencing used CD8+ T cells sorted from blood, obtained at week 24, from a patient treated with tofacitinib. This receptor was taken from a human donor with alopecia areata.

The CDR3 DNA reads TGTGCCAGCAGTGAAGGCAGGGGAGTGGATGAGCAGTTCTTC. Protein sequence: CASSEGRGVDEQFF. The rearrangement links TRBV6-1 to TRBJ2-1; D possibly corresponds to TRBD1 (6 bases). This CDR3 is built from 14 residues. Germline values: CDR1 MNHNS, CDR2 SASEGT. V lost 1 base and J lost 8, with 12 bases in between.